This TCR beta chain emerged from a study of OX40 agonist ivuxolimab in advanced cancers. Study in general: The study treated patients with ivuxolimab, an agonistic anti-OX40 (CD134) antibody. Study outcomes and limitations: Both CD4+ and CD8+ T cell populations in blood had undergone clonal expansion by week 6 at 0.1 to 3.0 mg/kg. The average count of expanded clones was higher among CD8+ T cells than among CD4+. Compared with others, partial responders at 0.1-3.0 mg/kg displayed clonal expansion among the lowest.

As for this clone: Its antigen is undetermined.

Assay used: immunoSEQ multiplex PCR; TCRdb lists only in-frame clones, some missing. Of tens of thousands of clones in the sample, 88% were seen once. Germline assignment: CDR1 MNHEY and CDR2 SMNVEV (reference sequence). The CDR3 is made up of 15 amino acids. V shed 10 bases and J shed 1 base, with 20 bases lying between them. The sequence came from an adult with an advanced solid tumor such as melanoma, head and neck, liver or kidney cancer. Sequenced material: CD4+ or CD8+ T cells sorted from blood, taken in a trial of the OX40 agonist ivuxolimab. The chain joins TRBV27 to TRBJ2-7; D is tentatively TRBD1 or TRBD2 (5 bases each). The CDR3 region is CAISRDGLGSYEQYF. CDR3 DNA sequence: TGTGCCATCTCCCGGGACGGTCTGGGTTCCTACGAGCAGTACTTC.